This T cell receptor beta chain was obtained from a study of vaccination effects on CD4 cells after COVID-19. Produced via immunoSEQ multiplex PCR; TCRdb's table is partial and in-frame only. The sample includes over 25,000 clones, approximately 79% of them seen just once. ViraFEST assay sequencing came after antigen-specific CD4+ T cells were expanded with viral peptide pools. Researchers isolated CD4+ T cells once approximately eleven days of culture had elapsed. BNT162b2 vaccine or mRNA-1273 vaccine was given to participants in two doses. About this clone itself: Its antigen is as yet unknown.

This receptor was taken from a human donor who received a COVID-19 vaccine. Some clones in this sample may be carry-over from other donors' samples. The specimen comprised CD4+ T cells from PBMCs cultured with SARS-CoV-2 spike peptides, sampled after COVID-19 vaccination.

For the CDR3, the DNA is TGTGCCAGCAGTTTCGCTCAGGCCTTGAACACTGAAGCTTTCTTT. Amino acid sequence: CASSFAQALNTEAFF. The V call is TRBV28, the J call TRBJ1-1; D is unclear. The CDR3 is 15 amino acids. Trimming pared 3 bases from V and 0 bases from J, leaving 11 bases between. The germline gives CDR1 MDHEN, CDR2 SYDVKM.